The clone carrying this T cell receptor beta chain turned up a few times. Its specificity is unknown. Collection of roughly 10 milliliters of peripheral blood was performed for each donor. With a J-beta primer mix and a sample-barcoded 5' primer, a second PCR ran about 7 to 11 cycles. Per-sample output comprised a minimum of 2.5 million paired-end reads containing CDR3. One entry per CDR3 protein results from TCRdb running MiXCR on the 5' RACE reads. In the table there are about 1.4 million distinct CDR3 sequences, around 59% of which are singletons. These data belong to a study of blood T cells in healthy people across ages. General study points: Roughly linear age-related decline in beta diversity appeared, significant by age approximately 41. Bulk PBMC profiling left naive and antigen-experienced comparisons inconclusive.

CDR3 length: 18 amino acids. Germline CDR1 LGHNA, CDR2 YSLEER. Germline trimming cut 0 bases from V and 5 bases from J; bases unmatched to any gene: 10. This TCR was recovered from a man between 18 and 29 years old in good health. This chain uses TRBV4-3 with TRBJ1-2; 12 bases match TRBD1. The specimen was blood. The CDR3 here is CASSQDLAGTGGRYGYTF. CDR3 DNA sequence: TGCGCCAGCAGCCAAGATTTAGCCGGGACAGGGGGCCGATATGGCTACACCTTC.